A single sample is the source of the 16 T cell receptor beta chains below, sequenced in a study of regulatory T cells in long-lasting Graves disease. The authors built TCR beta libraries using iRepertoire HTBI primers and Arm-PCR of CDR3 regions. TCRdb passed the multiplex PCR reads through MiXCR, listing each CDR3 protein once. In the table there are about 620,000 distinct CDR3 sequences, roughly 16% of which are singletons. Time point in this sample: newly diagnosed GD, antithyroid drugs for less than 3 months. The TCR library was prepared using RNA isolated from PBMCs. This sample also belongs to another study, concerning T cells in Graves' hyperthyroidism and ophthalmopathy.

The input for sequencing was peripheral blood mononuclear cells (PBMCs), taken at new diagnosis, from a patient treated with antithyroid drugs. Receptors were obtained from a woman between 25 and 40 years old with Graves disease.

In DNA, the CDR3 is TGTGCCTGTGGGGGGCTTGGCAATCAGCCCCAGCATTTT. Translation gives CACGGLGNQPQHF. The chain couples TRBV27 to TRBJ1-5, with D perhaps matching TRBD1 (6 bases). This CDR3 has 13 residues. The V end was cut by 11 bases, the J end by 2 bases, with 13 bases between. The germline gives CDR1 MNHEY, CDR2 SMNVEV (reference sequence).

This clonotype was observed a handful of times. V usage is TRBV9 and J usage is TRBJ2-7; no definite D call. Trimming shortened V by 2 bases and J by 4 bases, and 16 bases separated the two germline ends. Per the germline V gene, CDR1 is SGDLS and CDR2 is YYNGEE. The CDR3 covers 15 residues. The CDR3 here is CASSVGPELTYEQYF. As DNA, the CDR3 is TGTGCCAGCAGCGTTGGACCCGAGTTAACTTACGAGCAGTACTTC.

The V call is TRBV5-1, the J call TRBJ1-1, with TRBD1 as a possible D gene (5 bases). The length of the CDR3 is 14 residues. CDR1 and CDR2 (germline): SGHRS, YFSETQ. V shed 1 base and J shed 7 bases, with 14 bases lying between them. In DNA, the CDR3 is TGCGCCAGCAGCTTGCGGGGGGATGCGGGTGAAGCTTTCTTT. Its translation: CASSLRGDAGEAFF.

The genes are TRBV12-3 or TRBV12-4 and TRBJ2-7; D possibly corresponds to TRBD1 (5 bases). V shed 4 bases and J shed 6 bases, with 13 bases lying between them. This CDR3 contains 13 residues. The CDR3, as DNA: TGTGCCAGCAGTTATGGCTACCAGGGCGAGCAGTACTTC. It yields the protein CASSYGYQGEQYF.

This clonotype was picked up a small number of times. A much larger clone is a single base away; this may be a read error. The chain uses TRBV6-2 or TRBV6-3 and TRBJ1-1; tentatively, D is TRBD1 (5 bases). The CDR3 has 16 amino acids. Germline V CDR1 and CDR2: MNHEY, SVGEGT. The CDR3 DNA follows: TGTGCCAACAGTTACCCCCCTCCGGGGCGGAACACTGAAGCTTTCTTT. The encoded protein is CANSYPPPGRNTEAFF.

CDR3 DNA sequence: TGTGCCAGCAGTTTTCACCCCCGGGCAAAAAGTAATGAGCAGTTCTTC. This translates into CASSFHPRAKSNEQFF. The rearrangement joins TRBV12-3 or TRBV12-4 to TRBJ2-1; D unclear. V dropped 3 bases and J dropped 7 bases, with 19 bases sitting between them. The CDR3 has 16 residues.

The chain has TRBV11-2 and TRBJ2-7; possibly TRBD1 for D (6 bases). The length of the CDR3 is 15 residues. Deletions cut 3 bases from V and 5 bases from J, with 17 bases between. CDR1 SGHAT and CDR2 FQNNGV come from the germline V gene. For the CDR3, the DNA is TGTGCCAGCAGCTTGGCCCCTCTTACAGGGAACGAGCAGTACTTC. Its protein is CASSLAPLTGNEQYF. The full variable domain, with the rest looked up from reference TRBV11-2 and TRBJ2-7, is EAGVAQSPRYKIIEKRQSVAFWCNPISGHATLYWYQQILGQGPKLLIQFQNNGVVDDSQLPKDRFSAERLKGVDSTLKIQPAKLEDSAVYLCASSLAPLTGNEQYFGPGTRLTVT.

This clonotype was detected many times. This rearrangement joins TRBV28 to TRBJ2-5, with TRBD1 matching over 9 bases. V was pared by 6 bases and J by 4 bases, with 6 bases of the junction left unmatched. CDR3 length: 14 amino acids. Germline V lookup: CDR1 MDHEN, CDR2 SYDVKM. CDR3 residues: CASRGDRVGETQYF. DNA of the CDR3: TGTGCCAGCAGGGGGGACAGGGTCGGAGAGACCCAGTACTTC.

This clonotype was observed at least ten times. The V call is TRBV20-1, the J call TRBJ2-5; a weak D match, TRBD2 (6 bases). Between the trimmed V and J ends, which lost 0 bases and 0 bases, there was a span of 11 bases. This CDR3 comprises 15 residues. Germline V gene sequence: CDR1 DFQATT, CDR2 SNEGSKA (reference sequence). The CDR3 region is CSAREEERDQETQYF. The CDR3 region has the DNA TGCAGTGCTAGAGAAGAGGAGCGGGACCAAGAGACCCAGTACTTC.

Comment on this clonotype: Being one base from a much bigger clone, this may be a read error. The chain employs TRBV7-2 and TRBJ2-3, with a possible D match to TRBD1 (5 bases). Trimming left V 3 bases short and J 10 bases short, with 17 bases between. Germline CDR1 reads SGHTA; CDR2 reads FQGNSA. The CDR3 has 14 residues. The CDR3 DNA follows: TGTGCCAGCAGCTTTTACAGGTCGGCTGATGCGCAGTATTTT. Translation: CASSFYRSADAQYF.

The table lists this clonotype with a few counts. The chain carries TRBV6-1 and TRBJ2-7, with 8 bases fitting TRBD2. V gave up 6 bases and J gave up 0 bases; unmatched junction bases: 4. Germline CDR1 MNHNS, CDR2 SASEGT. This CDR3 comprises 14 residues. The CDR3 DNA reads as TGTGCCAGCAGACCTGGACTAGCCTCCTACGAGCAGTACTTC. It translates to CASRPGLASYEQYF.

The chain uses TRBV9 and TRBJ1-3; TRBD1 might be the D (5 bases). V lost 0 bases, J lost 7 bases, and 20 bases lay in between. The CDR3 runs 17 residues. CDR1 is SGDLS, CDR2 YYNGEE, per germline. CDR3 coding DNA: TGTGCCAGCAGCGTAGGACCCCCGGGGGTTTACGGGAACACCATATATTTT. Translated, it gives CASSVGPPGVYGNTIYF.

The genes are TRBV19 and TRBJ1-5; no definite D call. Germline V gene sequence: CDR1 LNHDA, CDR2 SQIVND (reference sequence). The CDR3 totals 12 residues. The V end was cut by 6 bases, the J end by 3 bases, with 6 bases between. For the CDR3, the DNA is TGTGCCAGTAGGTCTCCCAATCAGCCCCAGCATTTT. Amino acid sequence: CASRSPNQPQHF.

Details on this clonotype: Just one base apart from a much larger clone, this may be a read error. The chain links TRBV7-2 to TRBJ2-2; tentative D call: TRBD2 (5 bases). CDR1 is SGHTA, CDR2 FQGNSA, per germline. CDR3 length: 12 residues. CDR3 sequence reads: CASSESTGELLF. The CDR3 nucleotides are TGTGCCAGCAGCGAGAGTACCGGGGAGCTGCTTTTT.

This clonotype was found a few times. This chain links TRBV6-1 with TRBJ2-2, with D perhaps TRBD2 (6 bases). Germline V gives CDR1 MNHNS, CDR2 SASEGT. V was cut by 6 bases and J by 2 bases, with 13 bases left in between. CDR3 length: 15 amino acids. As DNA, the CDR3 is TGTGCCAGCAGGTCCGGGACTGCCAACACCGGGGAGCTGTTTTTT. As protein: CASRSGTANTGELFF.

The chain is built from TRBV19 and TRBJ1-5, with TRBD1 matching 9 bases. V trimming: 3 bases; J trimming: 7 bases; junction bases outside the gene matches: 7. This CDR3 is built from 15 residues. Germline-derived CDR1 and CDR2 are LNHDA and SQIVND (reference sequence). As DNA, the CDR3 is TGTGCCAGTAGTATTGGACAGGGGTTGCGCCAGCCCCAGCATTTT. It codes for CASSIGQGLRQPQHF.